What follows are 16 T cell receptor beta chains derived from one specimen sequenced in a study of T-cell reconstitution after alpha-beta-depleted transplantation in children (dated by TCRdb to the mid-2010s). The library was made by PCR. The instrument given in TCRdb is Illumina HiSeq 2500. Molecular barcoding was employed in the preparation of TCR libraries, with unique molecular identifiers being used to normalize TCRbeta repertoire quantification. The public reads were reprocessed in TCRdb via fastp at Q25 and MiXCR, keeping in-frame beta chains. One record per CDR3 amino acid sequence lists the most common genes and DNA. Present in this sample are about 540,000 distinct CDR3 sequences, around 18% of which were seen just once. The ten largest account for 3.3% of the sample. The sample consisted of PBMCs from the stem cell graft donor, taken from the stem cell graft. The source of these receptors is a human donor who donated a stem cell graft to a child with acute lymphoblastic leukemia.

V and J are TRBV20-1 and TRBJ2-3; perhaps TRBD2 as D (5 bases). Trimming cost V 0 bases and J 0 bases, with 13 bases left between them. The CDR3 covers 16 residues. The V gene's germline CDR1 is DFQATT and CDR2 SNEGSKA (reference sequence). CDR3 nucleotide sequence: TGCAGTGCTAGAGATCTGAGCGGCCTTAGCACAGATACGCAGTATTTT. Translating it yields CSARDLSGLSTDTQYF.

The CDR3 bases are TGTGCCAGCAGTCGGGACAGGGCAACTAATGAAAAACTGTTTTTT. This codes for CASSRDRATNEKLFF. The chain employs TRBV6-5 and TRBJ1-4, with TRBD1 matching 9 bases. V lost 5 bases to trimming and J lost 0 bases; unmatched junction nucleotides: 1. The CDR3 is 15 residues long. The germline gives CDR1 MNHEY, CDR2 SVGAGI.

This clonotype was detected many times. The chain joins TRBV29-1 to TRBJ2-3; TRBD1 is a possible D gene (5 bases). CDR1 and CDR2 (germline): SQVTM, ANQGSEA. V lost 4 bases and J 2 bases, leaving 10 bases between the germline ends. The CDR3 spans 13 residues. The CDR3 loop reads CSVVTGDTDTQYF. DNA for the CDR3: TGCAGCGTTGTTACAGGCGACACAGATACGCAGTATTTT.

This clonotype has just a few counts. The genes are TRBV7-6 and TRBJ1-1, with 11 bases that match TRBD1. The germline V gene encodes CDR1 SGHVS and CDR2 FNYEAQ. Unmatched junction bases numbered 2, after V lost 1 base and J lost 1 base. CDR3 size: 16 residues. CDR3 sequence reads: CASSLGDRGRNTEAFF. The CDR3, as DNA: TGTGCCAGCAGCTTAGGGGACAGGGGGAGGAACACTGAAGCTTTCTTT.

This clonotype was detected only a few times. The chain links TRBV2 to TRBJ2-3; D remains unclear. V shed 4 bases and J shed 0 bases, with 11 bases lying between them. The CDR3 totals 15 residues. Germline assignment: CDR1 SNHLY and CDR2 FYNNEI. CDR3 sequence: CASSGGVISTDTQYF. The CDR3 region has the DNA TGTGCCAGCAGTGGAGGCGTTATTAGCACAGATACGCAGTATTTT. Variable domain in full (rest from reference TRBV2 and TRBJ2-3): EPEVTQTPSHQVTQMGQEVILRCVPISNHLYFYWYRQILGQKVEFLVSFYNNEISEKSEIFDDQFSVERPDGSNFTLKIRSTKLEDSAMYFCASSGGVISTDTQYFGPGTRLTVL.

This clonotype was counted at least ten times. The rearrangement uses TRBV12-3 or TRBV12-4 and TRBJ2-3, with D possibly being TRBD2 (6 bases). The CDR3 totals 12 residues. V was clipped by 4 bases and J by 6 bases, with 8 bases between them. CDR3 amino acids: CASSSEGDTQYF. In DNA, the CDR3 is TGTGCCAGCAGTTCGGAGGGGGATACGCAGTATTTT.

A few counts support this clonotype. This chain links TRBV6-1 with TRBJ2-7; 9 bases are shared with TRBD1. Germline-derived CDR1 and CDR2 are MNHNS and SASEGT. J was trimmed by 5 bases and V by 2 bases; bases with no gene match: 10. This CDR3 has 16 amino acids. CDR3 sequence: CASSESITGGRDEQYF. CDR3 bases: TGTGCCAGCAGTGAATCAATAACAGGGGGCAGGGACGAGCAGTACTTC.

This clonotype has more than one count but fewer than ten. The chain recombines TRBV7-9 with TRBJ1-2; no reliable D call. CDR1 SEHNR and CDR2 FQNEAQ come from the germline V gene (reference sequence). This CDR3 region has 14 residues. V was cut by 2 bases and J by 4 bases, with 11 bases left in between. CDR3 coding DNA: TGTGCCAGCAGCTTAACCCTACCCAGCTATGGCTACACCTTC. Encoded protein: CASSLTLPSYGYTF.

This clonotype was seen a few times. The chain uses TRBV28 and TRBJ2-3; TRBD1 aligns across 9 bases. From germline, CDR1 is MDHEN and CDR2 SYDVKM. V lost 8 bases, J lost 2 bases, and 8 bases stayed unmatched. The CDR3 totals 15 residues. CDR3 sequence: CASDMGQGLTDTQYF. The CDR3, as DNA: TGTGCCAGCGATATGGGACAGGGACTCACAGATACGCAGTATTTT. The full variable domain, rest sourced from reference TRBV28 and TRBJ2-3, is DVKVTQSSRYLVKRTGEKVFLECVQDMDHENMFWYRQDPGLGLRLIYFSYDVKMKEKGDIPEGYSVSREKKERFSLILESASTNQTSMYLCASDMGQGLTDTQYFGPGTRLTVL.

This sequence joins TRBV27 and TRBJ2-3; D is ambiguous. The CDR3 sequence is 16 residues long. Trimming took 5 bases from V and 0 from J, leaving 15 bases between them. Germline assignment: CDR1 MNHEY and CDR2 SMNVEV (reference sequence). CDR3 coding DNA: TGTGCCAGCAGTCGGACCCTCGGTACTAGCACAGATACGCAGTATTTT. Translation: CASSRTLGTSTDTQYF.

This clonotype was found a few times. This chain joins TRBV12-3 or TRBV12-4 and TRBJ1-1, with D tentatively TRBD1 (5 bases). The CDR3 extends over 12 amino acids. Trimming cost V 4 bases and J 6 bases, with 9 bases left between them. The CDR3 protein is CASSWGWAEAFF. CDR3 nucleotide sequence: TGTGCCAGCAGTTGGGGGTGGGCTGAAGCTTTCTTT.

The genes are TRBV27 and TRBJ2-1; no clear D gene. The germline CDR1 and CDR2 sequences are MNHEY and SMNVEV (reference sequence). This CDR3 has 13 amino acids. Trimming cost V 0 bases and J 4 bases, with 4 bases left between them. CDR3 sequence (DNA): TGTGCCAGCAGTTTATCGAAATACAATGAGCAGTTCTTC. This codes for CASSLSKYNEQFF.

The V gene is TRBV19, the J gene TRBJ2-1, with 8 bases that match TRBD1. V shed 3 bases, J shed 0 bases, and the junction held 4 bases outside the gene matches. Germline V gene sequence: CDR1 LNHDA, CDR2 SQIVND (reference sequence). The CDR3 totals 16 residues. Here the CDR3 reads CASSIQGANSYNEQFF. CDR3 sequence (DNA): TGTGCCAGTAGTATCCAGGGGGCAAACTCCTACAATGAGCAGTTCTTC.

The V call is TRBV20-1, the J call TRBJ1-4; a weak D match, TRBD1 (6 bases). V gave up 6 bases and J gave up 7 bases, with 15 bases separating them. This CDR3 has 13 residues. From germline, CDR1 is DFQATT and CDR2 SNEGSKA (reference sequence). The CDR3, as DNA: TGCAGTGCCGAAAACAGGGACGGTGAAAAACTGTTTTTT. This codes for CSAENRDGEKLFF.

CDR3 region: CASSLLLAGADYNEQFF. Written as DNA, the CDR3 is TGTGCCAGCAGTTTATTGCTAGCGGGAGCGGACTACAATGAGCAGTTCTTC. The V call is TRBV12-3 or TRBV12-4, the J call TRBJ2-1; 10 bases are shared with TRBD2. The CDR3 extends over 17 amino acids. V lost 2 bases, J lost 3 bases, and 7 bases stayed unmatched.

This chain links TRBV5-1 with TRBJ2-1, with D maybe TRBD1 (6 bases). Germline-derived CDR1 and CDR2 are SGHRS and YFSETQ. The V end was cut by 1 base, the J end by 7 bases, with 21 bases between. CDR3 length: 17 residues. Here the CDR3 DNA reads TGCGCCAGCAGCTTGTATCCTGGCAGGGGCTCATGGAATGAGCAGTTCTTC. It translates to CASSLYPGRGSWNEQFF.